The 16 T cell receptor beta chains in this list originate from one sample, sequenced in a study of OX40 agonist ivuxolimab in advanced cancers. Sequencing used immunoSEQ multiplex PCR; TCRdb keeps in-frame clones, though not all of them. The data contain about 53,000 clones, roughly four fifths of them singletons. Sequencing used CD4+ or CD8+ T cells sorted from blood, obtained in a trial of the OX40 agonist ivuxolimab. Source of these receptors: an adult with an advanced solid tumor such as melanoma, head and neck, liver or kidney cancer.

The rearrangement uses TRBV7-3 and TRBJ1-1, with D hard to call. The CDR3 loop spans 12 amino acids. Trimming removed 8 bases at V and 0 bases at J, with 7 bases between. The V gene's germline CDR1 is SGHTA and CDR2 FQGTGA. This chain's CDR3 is CASLGMNTEAFF. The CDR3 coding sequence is TGTGCCAGCCTCGGTATGAACACTGAAGCTTTCTTT. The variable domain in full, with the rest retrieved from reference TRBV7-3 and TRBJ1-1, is GAGVSQTPSNKVTEKGKYVELRCDPISGHTALYWYRQSLGQGPEFLIYFQGTGAADDSGLPNDRFFAVRPEGSVSTLKIQRTERGDSAVYLCASLGMNTEAFFGQGTRLTVV.

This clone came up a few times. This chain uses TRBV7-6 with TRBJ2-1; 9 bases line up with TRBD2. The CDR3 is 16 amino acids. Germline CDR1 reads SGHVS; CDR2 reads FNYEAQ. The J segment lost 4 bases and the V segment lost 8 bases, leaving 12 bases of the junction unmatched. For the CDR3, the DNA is TGTGCCAGCTCCTCTGCTGGCGGGGGGGCTTACAATGAGCAGTTCTTC. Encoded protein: CASSSAGGGAYNEQFF.

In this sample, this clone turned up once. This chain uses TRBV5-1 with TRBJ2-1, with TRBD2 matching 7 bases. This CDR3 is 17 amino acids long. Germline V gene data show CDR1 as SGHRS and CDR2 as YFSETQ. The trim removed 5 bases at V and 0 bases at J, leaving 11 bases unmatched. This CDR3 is CASSLTGGTFSYNEQFF. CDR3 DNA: TGCGCCAGCAGTCTAACGGGAGGAACCTTCTCCTACAATGAGCAGTTCTTC.

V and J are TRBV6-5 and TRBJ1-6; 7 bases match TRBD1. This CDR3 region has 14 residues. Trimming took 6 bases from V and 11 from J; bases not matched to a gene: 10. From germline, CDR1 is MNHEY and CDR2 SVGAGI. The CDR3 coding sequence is TGTGCCAGCAGCAGACAGGGACGCGTTCCACCCCTCCACTTT. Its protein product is CASSRQGRVPPLHF.

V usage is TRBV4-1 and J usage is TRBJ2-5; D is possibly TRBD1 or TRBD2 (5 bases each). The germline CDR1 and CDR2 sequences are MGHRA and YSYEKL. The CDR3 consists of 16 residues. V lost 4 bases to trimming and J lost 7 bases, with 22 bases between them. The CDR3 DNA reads TGCGCCAGCAGCCGAGGGGCAGGGTCAGGGAAATCGACCCAGTACTTC. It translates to CASSRGAGSGKSTQYF.

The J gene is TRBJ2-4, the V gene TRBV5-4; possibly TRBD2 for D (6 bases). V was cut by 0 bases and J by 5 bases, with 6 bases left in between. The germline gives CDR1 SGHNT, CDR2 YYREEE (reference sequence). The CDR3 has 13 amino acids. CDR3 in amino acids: CASSLGGENIQYF. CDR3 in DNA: TGTGCCAGCAGCTTGGGGGGGGAAAACATTCAGTACTTC.

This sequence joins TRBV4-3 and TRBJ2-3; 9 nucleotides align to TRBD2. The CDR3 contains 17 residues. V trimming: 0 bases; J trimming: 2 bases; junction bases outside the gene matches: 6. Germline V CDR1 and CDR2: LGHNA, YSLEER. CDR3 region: CASSQDWRGGPTDTQYF. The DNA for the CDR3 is TGCGCCAGCAGCCAAGATTGGCGGGGGGGCCCCACAGATACGCAGTATTTT.

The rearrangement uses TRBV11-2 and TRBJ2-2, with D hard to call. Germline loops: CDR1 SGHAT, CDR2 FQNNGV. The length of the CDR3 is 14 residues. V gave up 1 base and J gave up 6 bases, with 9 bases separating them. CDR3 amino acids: CASSLVRVSGELFF. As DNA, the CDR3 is TGTGCCAGCAGCTTAGTTAGGGTCTCCGGGGAGCTGTTTTTT.

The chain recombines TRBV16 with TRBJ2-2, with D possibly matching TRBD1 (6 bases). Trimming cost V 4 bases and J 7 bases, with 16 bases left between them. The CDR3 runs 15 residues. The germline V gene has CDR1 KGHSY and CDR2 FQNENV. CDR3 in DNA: TGTGCCAGCAGCCGCAGGACAGTCCGGGGCGGGGAGCTGTTTTTT. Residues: CASSRRTVRGGELFF. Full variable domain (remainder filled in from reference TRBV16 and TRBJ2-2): GEEVAQTPKHLVRGEGQKAKLYCAPIKGHSYVFWYQQVLKNEFKFLISFQNENVFDETGMPKERFSAKCLPNSPCSLEIQATKLEDSAVYFCASSRRTVRGGELFFGEGSRLTVL.

The chain's CDR3 is CASSPHTADTQYF. The CDR3 DNA reads TGTGCCAGCAGCCCCCACACTGCAGATACGCAGTATTTT. The chain recombines TRBV4-2 with TRBJ2-3; D gene unclear. Looked up from germline, CDR1 is LGHNA and CDR2 is YNFKEQ. The CDR3 spans 13 residues. V was pared by 4 bases and J by 4 bases, with 9 bases between.

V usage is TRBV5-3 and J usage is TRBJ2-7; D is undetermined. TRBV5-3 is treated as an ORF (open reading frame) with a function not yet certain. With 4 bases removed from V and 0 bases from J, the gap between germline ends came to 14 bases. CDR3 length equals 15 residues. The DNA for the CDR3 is TGTGCCAGAAGCAGCACAGATAAAGTCTCCTACGAGCAGTACTTC. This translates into CARSSTDKVSYEQYF.

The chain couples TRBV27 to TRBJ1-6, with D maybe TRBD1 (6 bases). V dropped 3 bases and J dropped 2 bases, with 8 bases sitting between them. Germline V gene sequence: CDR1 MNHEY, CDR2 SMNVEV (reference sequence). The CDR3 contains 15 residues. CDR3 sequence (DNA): TGTGCCAGCAGTTTCTCAGGGGCCTATAATTCACCCCTCCACTTT. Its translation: CASSFSGAYNSPLHF.

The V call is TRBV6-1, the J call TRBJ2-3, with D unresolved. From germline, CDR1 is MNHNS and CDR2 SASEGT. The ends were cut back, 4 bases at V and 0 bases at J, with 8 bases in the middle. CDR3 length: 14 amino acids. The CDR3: CASSVSLSTDTQYF. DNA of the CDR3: TGTGCCAGCAGTGTAAGCCTTAGCACAGATACGCAGTATTTT.

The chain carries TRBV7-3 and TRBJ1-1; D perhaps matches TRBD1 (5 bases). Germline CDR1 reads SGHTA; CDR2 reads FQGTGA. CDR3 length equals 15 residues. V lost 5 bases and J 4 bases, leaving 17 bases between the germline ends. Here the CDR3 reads CASSPGHLQGTEAFF. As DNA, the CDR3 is TGTGCCAGCAGCCCTGGACACCTACAAGGCACTGAAGCTTTCTTT.

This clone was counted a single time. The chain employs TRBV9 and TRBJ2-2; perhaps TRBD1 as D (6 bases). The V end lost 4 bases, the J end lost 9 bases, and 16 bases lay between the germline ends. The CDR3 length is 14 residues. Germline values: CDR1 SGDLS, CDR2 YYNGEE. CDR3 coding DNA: TGTGCCAGCAGCCCCTGGGGGCCCCTGAGGGAGCTGTTTTTT. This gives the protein CASSPWGPLRELFF.

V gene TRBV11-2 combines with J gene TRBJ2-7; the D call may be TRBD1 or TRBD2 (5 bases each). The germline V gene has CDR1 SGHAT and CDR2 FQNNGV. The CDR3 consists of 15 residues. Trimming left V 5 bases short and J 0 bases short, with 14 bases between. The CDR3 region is CASSTEGLASYEQYF. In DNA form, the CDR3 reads TGTGCCAGCAGCACCGAGGGGCTTGCCTCCTACGAGCAGTACTTC.